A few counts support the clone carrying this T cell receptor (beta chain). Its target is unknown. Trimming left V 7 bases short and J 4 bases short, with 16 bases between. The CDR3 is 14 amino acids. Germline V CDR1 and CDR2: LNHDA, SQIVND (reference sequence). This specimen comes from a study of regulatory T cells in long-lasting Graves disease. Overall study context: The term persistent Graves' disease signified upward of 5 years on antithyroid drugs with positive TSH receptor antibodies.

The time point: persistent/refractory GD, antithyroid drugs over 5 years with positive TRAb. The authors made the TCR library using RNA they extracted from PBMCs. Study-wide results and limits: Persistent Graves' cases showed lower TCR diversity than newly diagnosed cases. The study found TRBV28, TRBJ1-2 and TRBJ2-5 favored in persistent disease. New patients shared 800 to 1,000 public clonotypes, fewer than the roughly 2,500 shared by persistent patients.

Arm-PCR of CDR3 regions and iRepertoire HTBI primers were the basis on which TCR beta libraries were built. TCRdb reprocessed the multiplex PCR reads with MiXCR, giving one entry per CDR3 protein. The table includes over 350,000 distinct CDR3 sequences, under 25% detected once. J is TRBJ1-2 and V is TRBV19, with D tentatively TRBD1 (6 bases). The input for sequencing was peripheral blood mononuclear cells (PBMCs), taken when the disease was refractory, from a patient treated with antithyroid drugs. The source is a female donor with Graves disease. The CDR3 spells CASNPGHGSYGYTF. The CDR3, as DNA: TGTGCCAGTAATCCGGGACATGGATCCTATGGCTACACCTTC.